The 26 T cell receptor beta chains in this list originate from one sample, sequenced in a study of T cell changes during pregnancy in multiple sclerosis. Sequencing was performed with immunoSEQ multiplex PCR; in TCRdb, only in-frame clones are kept and a portion is missing. The data contain 90,000 to 150,000 clones, 90% to 95% of them singletons. Sequencing was performed on peripheral blood, taken before pregnancy. The receptors stem from a female donor with multiple sclerosis, enrolled in a pregnancy study.

The genes are TRBV4-1 and TRBJ2-7; D is possibly TRBD1 (6 bases). Germline V gene sequence: CDR1 MGHRA, CDR2 YSYEKL. V lost 1 base to trimming and J lost 4 bases, with 14 bases between them. The CDR3 totals 15 residues. CDR3 protein: CASSQADDRRYEQYF. The CDR3 DNA reads as TGCGCCAGCAGCCAAGCCGACGACAGGAGATACGAGCAGTACTTC.

V gene TRBV6-5 combines with J gene TRBJ1-2, with unresolved D. The CDR3 runs to 13 residues. Trimming cost V 0 bases and J 6 bases, with 8 bases left between them. Germline-derived CDR1 and CDR2 are MNHEY and SVGAGI. The CDR3 spells CASSYSTGNGYTF. The CDR3 DNA sequence: TGTGCCAGCAGTTACTCGACGGGGAATGGCTACACCTTC.

V and J are TRBV29-1 and TRBJ2-2; D perhaps matches TRBD2 (6 bases). Germline CDR1 is SQVTM and CDR2 is ANQGSEA. V was clipped by 3 bases and J by 1 base, with 6 bases between them. This CDR3 has 13 residues. The CDR3 protein is CSVDSGNTGELFF. CDR3 nucleotide sequence: TGCAGCGTTGATAGCGGGAACACCGGGGAGCTGTTTTTT.

V gene TRBV6-4 combines with J gene TRBJ1-5; the match to TRBD1 covers 9 bases. Unmatched junction bases numbered 21, after V lost 8 bases and J lost 7 bases. Germline CDR1 and CDR2: MRHNA and SNTAGT. The CDR3 has 18 residues. The CDR3, as DNA: TGTGCCAGCCAGAACATCCTACGGGGACAGGGAATCAACCAGCCCCAGCATTTT. Amino acid sequence: CASQNILRGQGINQPQHF.

This clone came up a few times. This chain links TRBV11-2 with TRBJ1-1, with 7 nucleotides matching TRBD1. The CDR3 spans 15 residues. The V segment lost 3 bases and the J segment 0 bases; nucleotides outside the gene matches: 4. Per germline, CDR1 SGHAT and CDR2 FQNNGV. The CDR3 bases are TGTGCCAGCAGCTTCCGGGGACAGCTGAACACTGAAGCTTTCTTT. Protein product: CASSFRGQLNTEAFF.

V and J are TRBV5-1 and TRBJ2-7, with D unresolved. CDR1 SGHRS and CDR2 YFSETQ come from the germline V gene. The CDR3 sequence is 14 residues long. Trimming took off 3 bases at V and 5 bases at J, with 15 bases between the two ends. Here the CDR3 reads CASSSSGIQDEQYF. The CDR3 DNA sequence: TGCGCCAGCAGCTCCTCAGGTATTCAGGACGAGCAGTACTTC.

V and J are TRBV7-9 and TRBJ2-1, with 9 bases aligning to TRBD1. From germline, CDR1 is SEHNR and CDR2 FQNEAQ (reference sequence). The CDR3 sequence is 14 residues long. Germline trimming cut 10 bases from V and 5 bases from J; bases unmatched to any gene: 9. The CDR3 sequence is CAIFDGTGHNEQFF. DNA of the CDR3: TGTGCCATTTTTGACGGGACAGGGCACAATGAGCAGTTCTTC.

This chain connects TRBV2 to TRBJ1-1; 10 bases match TRBD1. Germline CDR1 is SNHLY and CDR2 is FYNNEI. Trimming at V came to 7 bases and at J to 1 base, leaving 6 bases not matched to a gene. This CDR3 spans 15 amino acids. The CDR3 protein is CASKRQGARNTEAFF. For the CDR3, the DNA is TGTGCCAGCAAAAGACAGGGGGCGCGGAACACTGAAGCTTTCTTT.

The chain is built from TRBV6-5 and TRBJ2-7; 9 positions match TRBD1. CDR3 length equals 15 residues. Looked up from germline, CDR1 is MNHEY and CDR2 is SVGAGI. V dropped 7 bases and J dropped 6; count of bases not matched to a gene: 13. The CDR3, as DNA: TGTGCCAGCAAACTTAAGGGACAGGGTTTTCGCGAGCAGTACTTC. Its protein is CASKLKGQGFREQYF.

This rearrangement joins TRBV9 to TRBJ2-3; tentative D call: TRBD1 (6 bases). Trimming removed 4 bases at V and 2 bases at J, with 17 bases between. The CDR3 length is 16 residues. CDR1 is SGDLS, CDR2 YYNGEE, per germline. CDR3 DNA sequence: TGTGCCAGCAGCCCAGGACTGGGGGCCCCCACAGATACGCAGTATTTT. Translated: CASSPGLGAPTDTQYF.

The V and J genes are TRBV7-9 and TRBJ1-2; 9 positions match TRBD1. J gave up 8 bases and V 3 bases, and 7 bases lay outside the gene matches. Germline CDR1 and CDR2: SEHNR and FQNEAQ (reference sequence). CDR3 length: 14 amino acids. CDR3 DNA: TGTGCCAGCAGCTTCGGGGGGACAGGGACCGGCTACACCTTC. Translated: CASSFGGTGTGYTF.

The chain couples TRBV30 to TRBJ2-2; a weak D match, TRBD2 (5 bases). The CDR3 has 15 amino acids. Germline loops: CDR1 GTSNPN, CDR2 SVGIG (reference sequence). Trimming removed 0 bases from V and 0 bases from J, with 8 bases in between. The CDR3 coding sequence is TGTGCCTGGAGTGTCGGACTCCCGAACACCGGGGAGCTGTTTTTT. This sequence encodes CAWSVGLPNTGELFF.

In nucleotides, the CDR3 is TGTGCCATCACTCAAACAATCAGGGGCAACACTGAAGCTTTCTTT. This translates into CAITQTIRGNTEAFF. V gene TRBV10-3 combines with J gene TRBJ1-1; a weak D match, TRBD1 (6 bases). Trimming cost V 7 bases and J 2 bases, with 17 bases left between them. Germline-derived CDR1 and CDR2 are ENHRY and SYGVKD. The CDR3 is 15 amino acids.

The chain uses TRBV5-1 and TRBJ2-5; TRBD2 matches 8 bases. Per the germline V gene, CDR1 is SGHRS and CDR2 is YFSETQ. V shed 4 bases and J 5 bases; nucleotides not matched to a gene: 4. This CDR3 region has 13 residues. CDR3 DNA: TGCGCCAGCAGCCGCGGGAGGCCGGAGACCCAGTACTTC. Its translation is CASSRGRPETQYF.

This chain connects TRBV6-1 to TRBJ2-2; TRBD2 matches at 11 bases. Germline V gives CDR1 MNHNS, CDR2 SASEGT. The CDR3 is made up of 15 amino acids. V dropped 7 bases and J dropped 0; count of bases not matched to a gene: 1. The CDR3 loop reads CASTGLAANTGELFF. The CDR3 DNA sequence: TGTGCCAGCACGGGACTAGCGGCGAACACCGGGGAGCTGTTTTTT.

The chain is built from TRBV6-1 and TRBJ2-5; tentative D call: TRBD2 (6 bases). The CDR3 totals 15 residues. V gave up 7 bases and J gave up 4 bases, with 19 bases separating them. Looked up from germline, CDR1 is MNHNS and CDR2 is SASEGT. The DNA for the CDR3 is TGTGCCAGCACTTTCCCTTTGCGGGGCGTAGAGACCCAGTACTTC. Residues: CASTFPLRGVETQYF.

The sample holds one count of this clone. This chain uses TRBV21-1 with TRBJ2-7; the table assigns TRBD1, which was not confirmed against the DNA. TRBV21-1 is a pseudogene. CDR3 length: 14 residues. The CDR3 loop reads CASSKLGRGYEQYF. Written as DNA, the CDR3 is TGTGCCAGCAGCAAACTTGGCAGGGGCTACGAGCAGTACTTC.

The chain links TRBV5-1 to TRBJ1-2; D gene ambiguous. V was shortened by 0 bases and J by 8 bases, with 11 bases between the two germline ends. This CDR3 region has 13 residues. In germline, CDR1 is SGHRS, CDR2 YFSETQ. The CDR3 loop is CASSLVGSGGYTF. The CDR3 bases are TGCGCCAGCAGCTTGGTAGGGTCGGGAGGCTACACCTTC.

The J gene is TRBJ2-1, the V gene TRBV7-3; 7 nucleotides match TRBD1. The V gene end was trimmed by 5 bases and the J gene end by 4 bases; junction bases not matched to a gene: 5. The CDR3 runs 14 residues. In germline, CDR1 is SGHTA, CDR2 FQGTGA. CDR3 sequence: CASSPGTAYNEQFF. The CDR3 DNA reads as TGTGCCAGCAGCCCCGGGACAGCTTACAATGAGCAGTTCTTC.

The sample holds one count of this clone. This chain connects TRBV19 to TRBJ2-5; TRBD2 matches at 8 bases. The CDR3 sequence is 16 residues long. Germline V gene data show CDR1 as LNHDA and CDR2 as SQIVND (reference sequence). Germline trimming cut 3 bases from V and 5 bases from J; bases unmatched to any gene: 11. The DNA of the CDR3 is TGTGCCAGTAGTATTGCAACGGGAGGGCCGCCCGAGACCCAGTACTTC. As protein: CASSIATGGPPETQYF.

The sample holds a few counts of this clone. V and J are TRBV7-7 and TRBJ2-1; D may be TRBD2 (6 bases). The CDR3 extends over 14 amino acids. CDR1 SSHAT and CDR2 FNYEAQ come from the germline V gene (reference sequence). The V and J ends lost 2 bases and 7 bases respectively, with 12 bases between them. The CDR3 coding sequence is TGTGCCAGCAGCTTACTCGTCGGGACTAATGAGCAGTTCTTC. It specifies CASSLLVGTNEQFF.

CDR3 nucleotides: TGTGCCTGGGCAGGGAATGGGGACACTGAAGCTTTCTTT. This gives the protein CAWAGNGDTEAFF. The rearrangement links TRBV30 to TRBJ1-1; D may be TRBD1 (5 bases). The ends were cut back, 5 bases at V and 3 bases at J, with 13 bases in the middle. CDR1 GTSNPN and CDR2 SVGIG come from the germline V gene (reference sequence). The CDR3 consists of 13 residues.

V and J are TRBV9 and TRBJ1-4; no reliable D call. V lost 4 bases and J 5 bases, leaving 9 bases between the germline ends. The CDR3 spans 13 residues. Germline V gives CDR1 SGDLS, CDR2 YYNGEE. CDR3 protein: CASSRDGNEKLFF. CDR3 nucleotides: TGTGCCAGCAGCAGAGACGGGAATGAAAAACTGTTTTTT.

This clone was seen a few times. The genes are TRBV2 and TRBJ2-3; D perhaps matches TRBD2 (5 bases). Trimming cost V 4 bases and J 1 base, with 9 bases left between them. Germline CDR1 SNHLY, CDR2 FYNNEI. The CDR3 consists of 14 residues. In DNA form, the CDR3 reads TGTGCCAGCAGTGGAGGGATCCGCACAGATACGCAGTATTTT. Translation gives CASSGGIRTDTQYF.

V gene TRBV29-1 combines with J gene TRBJ2-3; D unresolved. V gave up 2 bases and J gave up 3 bases, with 12 bases separating them. Germline CDR1 is SQVTM and CDR2 is ANQGSEA. CDR3 length: 14 amino acids. The CDR3, as DNA: TGCAGCGTTGAAAGCGAAAGTAGGACAGATACGCAGTATTTT. It codes for CSVESESRTDTQYF.

The chain links TRBV28 to TRBJ2-5, with TRBD2 as a possible D gene (7 bases). The CDR3 is made up of 16 amino acids. V was pared by 6 bases and J by 0 bases, with 17 bases between. CDR1 MDHEN and CDR2 SYDVKM come from the germline V gene. In DNA form, the CDR3 reads TGTGCCAGCAGGGGAGGGGGGGAGGCGGACCAAGAGACCCAGTACTTC. It encodes CASRGGGEADQETQYF. Complete variable domain (other parts from reference TRBV28 and TRBJ2-5): DVKVTQSSRYLVKRTGEKVFLECVQDMDHENMFWYRQDPGLGLRLIYFSYDVKMKEKGDIPEGYSVSREKKERFSLILESASTNQTSMYLCASRGGGEADQETQYFGPGTRLLVL.